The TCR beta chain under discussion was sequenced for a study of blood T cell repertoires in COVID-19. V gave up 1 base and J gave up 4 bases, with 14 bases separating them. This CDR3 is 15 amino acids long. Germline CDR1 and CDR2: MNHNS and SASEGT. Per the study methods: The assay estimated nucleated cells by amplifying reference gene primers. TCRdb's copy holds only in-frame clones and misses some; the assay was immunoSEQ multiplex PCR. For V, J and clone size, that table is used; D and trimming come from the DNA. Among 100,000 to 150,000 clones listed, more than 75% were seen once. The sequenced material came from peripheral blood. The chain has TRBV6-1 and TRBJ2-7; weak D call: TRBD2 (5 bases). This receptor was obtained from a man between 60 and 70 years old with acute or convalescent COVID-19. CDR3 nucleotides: TGTGCCAGCAGTGAAGTCTACGGACTCATTTACGAGCAGTACTTC. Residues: CASSEVYGLIYEQYF.